Presented here are 10 T cell receptor beta chains from one specimen sequenced in a study of T-cell reconstitution after alpha-beta-depleted transplantation in children. The authors prepared the TCRbeta library with unique molecular identifiers. TCRdb used MiXCR to reprocess the PCR reads, holding one entry per CDR3 protein. Here the sample spans roughly 100,000 distinct CDR3 sequences, 7% to 10% being singletons. The input for sequencing was PBMCs from the stem cell graft donor, taken from the stem cell graft. The origin of the receptors is a human donor who donated a stem cell graft to a child with congenital amegakaryocytic thrombocytopenia.

Many counts were recorded for this clonotype. The DNA for the CDR3 is TGTGCCAGCAGTTACGGGTTAACGAGGCGGACAGATACGCAGTATTTT. Translation gives CASSYGLTRRTDTQYF. The chain couples TRBV6-2 or TRBV6-3 to TRBJ2-3, with no clear D. The CDR3 has 16 residues. The V gene's germline CDR1 is MNHEY and CDR2 SVGEGT. Trimming left V 2 bases short and J 3 bases short, with 15 bases between.

The genes are TRBV13 and TRBJ2-5; D may be TRBD1 (5 bases). Germline-derived CDR1 and CDR2 are PRHDT and FYEKMQ (reference sequence). CDR3 length: 14 amino acids. V was trimmed by 1 base and J by 2 bases, leaving 8 bases between them. CDR3 sequence (DNA): TGTGCCAGCAGCTTAGTCAGGGATCAAGAGACCCAGTACTTC. As protein: CASSLVRDQETQYF.

This clonotype has at least ten counts. This chain links TRBV27 with TRBJ2-7, with TRBD1 as a possible D gene (6 bases). With 6 bases removed from V and 2 bases from J, the gap between germline ends came to 14 bases. This CDR3 region has 14 residues. Germline-derived CDR1 and CDR2 are MNHEY and SMNVEV (reference sequence). The CDR3 spells CASRRGYGPYEQYF. As DNA, the CDR3 is TGTGCCAGCAGGAGGGGGTATGGTCCCTACGAGCAGTACTTC.

This clonotype came up many times. This chain joins TRBV12-3 or TRBV12-4 and TRBJ2-2; 7 positions match TRBD2. The CDR3 contains 14 residues. After removal of 4 bases from V and 5 bases from J, the junction contained 4 bases not matched to a gene. Written as DNA, the CDR3 is TGTGCCAGCAGTTCGGAAGCGGGAACCGGGGAGCTGTTTTTT. This codes for CASSSEAGTGELFF.

This clonotype has more than one count but fewer than ten. The chain recombines TRBV28 with TRBJ1-5; D perhaps matches TRBD1 (6 bases). Germline values: CDR1 MDHEN, CDR2 SYDVKM. Trimming took off 6 bases at V and 1 base at J, with 13 bases between the two ends. The CDR3 runs to 15 residues. This CDR3 reads CASRSGTRSNQPQHF. Here the CDR3 DNA reads TGTGCCAGCAGATCCGGGACAAGGAGCAATCAGCCCCAGCATTTT.

This clonotype was found a few times. This chain joins TRBV30 and TRBJ2-7, with D perhaps assigned TRBD1 or TRBD2 (7 bases each). Germline V gene sequence: CDR1 GTSNPN, CDR2 SVGIG (reference sequence). V was shortened by 3 bases and J by 3 bases, with 24 bases between the two germline ends. This CDR3 has 17 amino acids. The CDR3 DNA is TGTGCCTGGAGCGGAGACAGATGGGCAGGGGGGGTCTACGAGCAGTACTTC. The encoded protein is CAWSGDRWAGGVYEQYF.

This clonotype was picked up a small number of times. V and J are TRBV7-3 and TRBJ2-7; D is perhaps TRBD1 or TRBD2 (5 bases each). The CDR3 length is 12 residues. Trimming took off 0 bases at V and 6 bases at J, with 6 bases between the two ends. Germline V gene lookup returns CDR1 SGHTA and CDR2 FQGTGA. CDR3 nucleotide sequence: TGTGCCAGCAGCTTAACAGGGACCGAGCAGTACTTC. It translates to CASSLTGTEQYF.

This clonotype was seen only a few times. This chain joins TRBV19 and TRBJ2-1; 7 bases match TRBD1. This CDR3 spans 16 amino acids. CDR1 and CDR2 (germline): LNHDA, SQIVND (reference sequence). With 7 bases clipped from V and 10 bases from J, the junction kept 19 bases outside the gene matches. In DNA form, the CDR3 reads TGTGCCAGTAAAAGGAGAAATCAGCAGGGGGTTTGGGAGCAGTTCTTC. Encoded protein: CASKRRNQQGVWEQFF.

This clonotype was seen many times. CDR3 protein: CSVVVRIEAFF. In DNA, the CDR3 is TGCAGCGTTGTAGTGAGGATTGAAGCTTTCTTT. The V gene is TRBV29-1, the J gene TRBJ1-1; D is unclear. The length of the CDR3 is 11 residues. Trimming left V 4 bases short and J 7 bases short, with 10 bases between. CDR1 is SQVTM, CDR2 ANQGSEA, per germline.

Ten or more counts support this clonotype. V usage is TRBV5-1 and J usage is TRBJ2-3, with TRBD2 matching 8 bases. The CDR3 runs 16 residues. With V trimmed by 0 bases and J by 1 base, 4 bases remained unmatched. CDR1 SGHRS and CDR2 YFSETQ come from the germline V gene. This CDR3 reads CASSLVAGFGTDTQYF. CDR3 bases: TGCGCCAGCAGCTTGGTAGCGGGGTTCGGCACAGATACGCAGTATTTT. Filled out from reference TRBV5-1 and TRBJ2-3, the complete variable domain reads KAGVTQTPRYLIKTRGQQVTLSCSPISGHRSVSWYQQTPGQGLQFLFEYFSETQRNKGNFPGRFSGRQFSNSRSEMNVSTLELGDSALYLCASSLVAGFGTDTQYFGPGTRLTVL.